Listed here are 6 T cell receptor beta chains from one sample, sequenced in a study of vaccination effects on CD4 cells after COVID-19. Pools of viral peptides were used by the ViraFEST assay to expand antigen-specific CD4+ T cells ahead of sequencing. Isolating CD4+ T cells followed approximately ten days of culture. PCR confirmed that the person was infected with SARS-CoV-2 between March and December 2020. Method: immunoSEQ multiplex PCR; TCRdb's copy keeps in-frame clones and lacks some. The table records fewer than 40,000 clones, 72% of them present only once. These receptors lack a known antigen. The sequencing here drew on CD4+ T cells from PBMCs cultured with a peptide pool, taken before COVID-19 vaccination. The receptors come from a human donor who had a prior SARS-CoV-2 infection.

This clone was counted once. The chain has TRBV7-2 and TRBJ1-5; perhaps TRBD1 as D (5 bases). Germline CDR1 is SGHTA and CDR2 is FQGNSA. CDR3 length: 14 residues. The V and J ends lost 3 bases and 6 bases respectively, with 12 bases between them. The CDR3 region is CASSFDGGIQPQHF. The DNA for the CDR3 is TGTGCCAGCAGCTTTGATGGGGGGATTCAGCCCCAGCATTTT.

The V call is TRBV13, the J call TRBJ1-3; D is unresolved. Trimming removed 9 bases from V and 1 base from J, with 10 bases in between. Germline V gene sequence: CDR1 PRHDT, CDR2 FYEKMQ (reference sequence). CDR3 length: 13 amino acids. CDR3 amino acids: CASRVFSGNTIYF. In DNA form, the CDR3 reads TGTGCCAGTCGTGTGTTTTCTGGAAACACCATATATTTT.

V usage is TRBV12-3 or TRBV12-4 and J usage is TRBJ2-3; D call uncertain. CDR3 length: 13 residues. Trimming stripped 2 bases from V and 4 bases from J, with 7 bases between. The CDR3 nucleotides read TGTGCCAGCAGTTTATTAGAGGCAGATACGCAGTATTTT. This gives the protein CASSLLEADTQYF.

V gene TRBV4-2 combines with J gene TRBJ2-5; 8 bases match TRBD2. The CDR3 has 19 residues. Looked up from germline, CDR1 is LGHNA and CDR2 is YNFKEQ. J gave up 2 bases and V 2 bases, and 16 bases lay outside the gene matches. The CDR3 DNA reads as TGTGCCAGCAGCCAAACCGGCCGCGGGGGGCTCCCTGAACAAGAGACCCAGTACTTC. Amino acid sequence: CASSQTGRGGLPEQETQYF.

CDR3 sequence reads: CASGEASGSAENEQFF. CDR3 nucleotide sequence: TGTGCCAGCGGGGAGGCTAGCGGGAGCGCAGAAAATGAGCAGTTCTTC. The rearrangement joins TRBV19 to TRBJ2-1, with 10 bases fitting TRBD2. CDR1 and CDR2 (germline): LNHDA, SQIVND (reference sequence). The CDR3 has 16 amino acids. Trimming took 9 bases from V and 7 from J; bases not matched to a gene: 15.

The genes are TRBV7-8 and TRBJ2-6, with no clear D. The CDR3 is 15 residues long. The V end was cut by 6 bases, the J end by 0 bases, with 9 bases between. Germline CDR1 reads SGHVS; CDR2 reads FQNEAQ. The CDR3: CASRSTSSGANVLTF. In DNA form, the CDR3 reads TGTGCCAGCAGATCCACCAGCTCTGGGGCCAACGTCCTGACTTTC.